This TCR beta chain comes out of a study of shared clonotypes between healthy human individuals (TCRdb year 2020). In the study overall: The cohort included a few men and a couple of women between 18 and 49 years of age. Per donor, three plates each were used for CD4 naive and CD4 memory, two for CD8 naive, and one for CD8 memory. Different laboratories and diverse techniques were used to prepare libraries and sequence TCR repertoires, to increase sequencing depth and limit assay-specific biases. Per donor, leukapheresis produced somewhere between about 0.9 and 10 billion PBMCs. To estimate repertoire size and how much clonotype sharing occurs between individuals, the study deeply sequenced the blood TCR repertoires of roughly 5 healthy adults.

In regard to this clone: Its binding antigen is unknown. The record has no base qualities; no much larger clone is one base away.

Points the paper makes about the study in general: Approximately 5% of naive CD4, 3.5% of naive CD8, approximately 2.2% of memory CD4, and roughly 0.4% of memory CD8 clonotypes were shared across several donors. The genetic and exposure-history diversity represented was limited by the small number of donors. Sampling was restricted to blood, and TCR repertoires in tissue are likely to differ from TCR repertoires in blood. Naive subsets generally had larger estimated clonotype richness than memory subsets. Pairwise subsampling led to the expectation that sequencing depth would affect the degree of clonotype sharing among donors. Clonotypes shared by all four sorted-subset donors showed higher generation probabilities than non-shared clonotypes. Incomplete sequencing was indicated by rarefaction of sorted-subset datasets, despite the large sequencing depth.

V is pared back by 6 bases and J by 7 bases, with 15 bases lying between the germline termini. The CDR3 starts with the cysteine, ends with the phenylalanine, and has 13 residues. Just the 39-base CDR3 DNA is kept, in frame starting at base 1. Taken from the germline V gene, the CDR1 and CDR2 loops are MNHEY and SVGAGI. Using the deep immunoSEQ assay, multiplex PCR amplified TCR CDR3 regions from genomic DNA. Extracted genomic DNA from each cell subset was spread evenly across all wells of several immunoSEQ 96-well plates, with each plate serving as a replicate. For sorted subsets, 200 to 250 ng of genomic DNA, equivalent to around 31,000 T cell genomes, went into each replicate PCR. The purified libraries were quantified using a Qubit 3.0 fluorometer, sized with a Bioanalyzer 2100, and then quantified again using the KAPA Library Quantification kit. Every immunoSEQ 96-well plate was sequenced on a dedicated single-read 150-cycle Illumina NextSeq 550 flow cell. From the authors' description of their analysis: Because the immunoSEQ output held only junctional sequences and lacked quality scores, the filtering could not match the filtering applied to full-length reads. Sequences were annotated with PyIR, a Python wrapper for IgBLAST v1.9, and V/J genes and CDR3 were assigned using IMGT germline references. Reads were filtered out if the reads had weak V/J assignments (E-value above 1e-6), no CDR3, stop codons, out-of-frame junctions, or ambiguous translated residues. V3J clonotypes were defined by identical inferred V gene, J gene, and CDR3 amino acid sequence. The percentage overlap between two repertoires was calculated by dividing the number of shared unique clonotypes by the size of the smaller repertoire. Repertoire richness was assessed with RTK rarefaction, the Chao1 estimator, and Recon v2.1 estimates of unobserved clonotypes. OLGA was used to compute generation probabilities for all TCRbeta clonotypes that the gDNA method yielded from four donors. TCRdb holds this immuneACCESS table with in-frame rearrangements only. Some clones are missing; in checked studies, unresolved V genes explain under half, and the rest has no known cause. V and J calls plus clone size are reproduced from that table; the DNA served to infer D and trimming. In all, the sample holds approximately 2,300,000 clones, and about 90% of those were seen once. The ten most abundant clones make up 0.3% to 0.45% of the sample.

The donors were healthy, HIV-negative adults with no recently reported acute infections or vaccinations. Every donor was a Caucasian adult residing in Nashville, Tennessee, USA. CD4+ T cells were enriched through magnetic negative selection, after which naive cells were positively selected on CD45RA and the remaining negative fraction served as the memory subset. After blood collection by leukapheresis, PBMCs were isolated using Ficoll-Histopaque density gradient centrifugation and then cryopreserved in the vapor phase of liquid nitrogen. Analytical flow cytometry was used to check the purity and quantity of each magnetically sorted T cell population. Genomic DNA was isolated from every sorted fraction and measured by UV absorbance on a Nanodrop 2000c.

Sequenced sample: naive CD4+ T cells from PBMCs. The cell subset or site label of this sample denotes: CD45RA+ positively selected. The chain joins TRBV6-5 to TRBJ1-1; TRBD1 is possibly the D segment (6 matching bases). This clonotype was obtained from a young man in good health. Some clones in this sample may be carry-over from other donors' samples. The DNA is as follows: TGTGCCAGCAGCAGGACAGACTCCCTTGAAGCTTTCTTT. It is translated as CASSRTDSLEAFF.